The entry below describes one T cell receptor (beta chain). The V end was cut by 6 bases, the J end by 3 bases, with 12 bases between. The CDR3 runs 13 residues. These data originate in a study of blood T cell repertoires in COVID-19. Original methodology: Amplifying reference gene primers gave estimates of nucleated cell counts. Some clones are missing from TCRdb's copy, which holds only in-frame ones; the method was immunoSEQ multiplex PCR. V and J calls and clone size come straight from that table; D and trimming were deduced from the DNA. Found here are around 230,000 clones, about 85% of them singletons; the top ten hold 6% to 9%.

The V gene is TRBV12-3 or TRBV12-4, the J gene TRBJ2-7; maybe TRBD1 (6 bases). This clonotype originated in a man aged 60-69 years who had recovered from COVID-19. Sequenced material: peripheral blood. The CDR3 nucleotides are TGTGCCAGCAGCACGGGACATCTCTACGAGCAGTACTTC. It is translated as CASSTGHLYEQYF.